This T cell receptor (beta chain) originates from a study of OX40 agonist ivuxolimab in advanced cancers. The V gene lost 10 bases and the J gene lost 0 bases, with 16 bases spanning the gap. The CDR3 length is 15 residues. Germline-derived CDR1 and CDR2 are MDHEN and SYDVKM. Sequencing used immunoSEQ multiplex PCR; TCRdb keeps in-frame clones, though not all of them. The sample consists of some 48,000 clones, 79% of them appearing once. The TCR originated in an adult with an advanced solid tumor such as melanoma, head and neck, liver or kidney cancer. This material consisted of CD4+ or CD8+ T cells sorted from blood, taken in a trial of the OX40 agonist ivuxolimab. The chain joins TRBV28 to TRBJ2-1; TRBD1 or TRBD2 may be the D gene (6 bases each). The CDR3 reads CAMAPGGNSYNEQFF. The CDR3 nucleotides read TGTGCCATGGCCCCCGGGGGCAACTCCTACAATGAGCAGTTCTTC.